This TCR beta chain originates from a study of blood T cell repertoires in COVID-19. Study in general: Researchers got acute and convalescent COVID-19 samples from the United States, Italy and Spain. Sources were T cells, B-cell-depleted T cells, or PBMCs; the material itself was cDNA or gDNA.

The CDR3 consists of 14 residues. The V and J ends lost 6 bases and 7 bases respectively, with 16 bases between them. CDR1 and CDR2 (germline): MDHEN, SYDVKM. This table comes from immunoSEQ multiplex PCR, and its TCRdb copy is limited to in-frame clones, with some not included. The table has 150,000 to 170,000 clones, 83% seen once. Seattle's cohort entered during active infection and was followed longitudinally. This clone appeared a single time. The specimen was peripheral blood. The clonotype comes from a woman aged 55-75 years with COVID-19, enrolled during active disease. J is TRBJ1-3 and V is TRBV28, with unresolved D. CDR3 coding DNA: TGTGCCAGCAGCTATTCCTCCCGGTTGAACACCATATATTTT. This gives the protein CASSYSSRLNTIYF.